This TCR beta chain was captured by sequencing in a study of CD8+CD57+ T cells in acquired aplastic anemia (dated by TCRdb to between 2018 and 2020). With respect to the entire study: DNA extracted from sorted CD4+ and CD8+ cells had a mean of around 3.3 ug, with a range of about 0.19 to 30 ug. CD8+CD57+ expansion was defined as frequency above the mean frequency observed in healthy subjects.

Study-level results and caveats: Between patients and healthy controls, no significant difference in CD8+ Simpson's diversity was found (P=0.060). Roughly 30 CD8+ CDR3 sequences were found to be shared between patients and controls, but these sequences appeared to be highly expressed in patients and within the immunodominant clones of the patients.

V sheds 4 bases and J sheds 4 bases, leaving 16 bases between their ends. CDR1 and CDR2 are drawn from the germline V gene: SNHLY, FYNNEI. From its cysteine to its phenylalanine, the CDR3 spans 16 amino acids. Solely the CDR3 DNA is kept, with 48 bases framed from the first base. A word on this clonotype: Its antigen is still unknown. No much larger clone is present one base from it, and per-base qualities are unavailable.

Patients chosen for sequencing had shown expansion of CD8+CD57+ cells by flow cytometry. Every patient had severe acquired aplastic anemia, diagnosed using the International Study of Aplastic Anemia and Agranulocytosis and Camitta criteria. No therapy had been received by the patients at the time of blood sampling. TCR repertoires of sorted CD4+ and CD8+ blood T cells from severe aplastic anemia patients and healthy subjects were deep-sequenced in the study. In the USA, patient enrollment took place under clinicaltrials.gov protocols 00001620, 01623167, 00001397, 00071045, 00081523 and 00961064. Ficoll-Paque density gradient centrifugation was used to isolate peripheral blood mononuclear cells. Before DNA was extracted, CD4+ and CD8+ T cells were sorted using either FACS or magnetic beads. Genomic DNA was used as template for profiling of TCR beta VDJ combinations and CDR3 sequences. An Illumina HiSeq 2000 was used for TCR repertoire sequencing. On the study's bioinformatics: TRBV/TRBJ rearrangement plots, CDR3 size and DJ length profiles, and Simpson's diversity index were used to assess repertoires. The most abundant DNA sequence in the deep sequencing data was taken as the immunodominant clone. CDR3 amino acid sequences were screened for sharing across subjects and compared with published repertoires and the VDJdb database. TCRdb handled the public reads itself, with Q25 trimming in fastp and clone calling in MiXCR, and kept productive beta chains. One record per CDR3 amino acid sequence lists the most common genes and DNA. The V and J calls follow TCRdb's processing rather than the paper's. Recorded for this sample are some 200,000 distinct CDR3 sequences; around 45% of them occurred a single time. The ten most abundant clones make up over 7.5% of the sample.

The rearranged chain carries TRBV2 and TRBJ1-4; tentative D gene TRBD1, with 5 bases matching. This clonotype originated in a human donor with aplastic anemia. Sequencing was done on a sample of sorted CD4+, CD8+, or CD8+CD57+ T cells (not recorded which) from PBMCs. The DNA sequence is given as TGTGCCAGCAGTGGGGGAGGGGCGAGGTTTAATGAAAAACTGTTTTTT. This is translated as CASSGGGARFNEKLFF.